Listed below are T cell receptor beta chains from one sample, sequenced in a study of cytomegalovirus exposure and HLA in healthy donors. Method: immunoSEQ multiplex PCR; TCRdb's copy keeps in-frame clones and lacks some. The sample contains over 200,000 clones, 75% to 90% of which appear only once. Sequencing used PBMCs. The receptors come from a woman under 30 in good health and CMV-seronegative. The CDR3 runs from the conserved cysteine through the conserved F or W. The order of the fields is J gene, D gene, V gene, clone size, CDR3 protein, CDR3 DNA. D genes are given only for firm matches. Only some rows state a clone size, as once, few, many or a class for expanded clones.

j_call: TRBJ1-1; d_call: TRBD1; v_call: TRBV6-5; clone_size: -; cdr3_aa: CASRQGLNTEAFF; cdr3_nt: TGTGCCAGCCGACAGGGACTGAACACTGAAGCTTTCTTT
j_call: TRBJ1-1; d_call: -; v_call: TRBV4-1; clone_size: -; cdr3_aa: CASSQEYWRKLMNTEAFF; cdr3_nt: TGCGCCAGCAGCCAAGAGTATTGGAGGAAACTAATGAACACTGAAGCTTTCTTT
j_call: TRBJ2-5; d_call: -; v_call: TRBV21-1; clone_size: -; cdr3_aa: CASSKVPRAQETQYF; cdr3_nt: TGTGCCAGCAGCAAAGTTCCTCGCGCCCAAGAGACCCAGTACTTC
j_call: TRBJ2-5; d_call: -; v_call: TRBV7-6; clone_size: -; cdr3_aa: CASSLYEETQYF; cdr3_nt: TGTGCCAGCAGCTTATATGAAGAGACCCAGTACTTC
j_call: TRBJ2-4; d_call: -; v_call: TRBV7-9; clone_size: -; cdr3_aa: CASSFKQGRTKNIQYF; cdr3_nt: TGTGCCAGCAGCTTTAAACAGGGGAGGACCAAAAACATTCAGTACTTC
j_call: TRBJ2-2; d_call: TRBD1; v_call: TRBV4-2; clone_size: -; cdr3_aa: CASSQESRTGNTGELFF; cdr3_nt: TGTGCCAGCAGCCAAGAATCCCGGACAGGGAATACCGGGGAGCTGTTTTTT
j_call: TRBJ2-1; d_call: -; v_call: TRBV27; clone_size: -; cdr3_aa: CASSLSWRDPYNEQFF; cdr3_nt: TGTGCCAGCAGTTTGTCTTGGCGGGACCCTTACAATGAGCAGTTCTTC
j_call: TRBJ1-4; d_call: -; v_call: TRBV6-5; clone_size: -; cdr3_aa: CASSPAGLNEKLFF; cdr3_nt: TGTGCCAGCAGTCCGGCAGGGCTGAATGAAAAACTGTTTTTT
j_call: TRBJ2-5; d_call: -; v_call: TRBV7-2; clone_size: -; cdr3_aa: CASSRYQETQYF; cdr3_nt: TGTGCCAGCAGTCGGTACCAAGAGACCCAGTACTTC
j_call: TRBJ2-1; d_call: TRBD2; v_call: TRBV19; clone_size: -; cdr3_aa: CASSIEHPGLAGVADEQFF; cdr3_nt: TGTGCCAGTAGTATAGAGCACCCTGGACTAGCGGGAGTAGCCGATGAGCAGTTCTTC
j_call: TRBJ1-2; d_call: -; v_call: TRBV29-1; clone_size: -; cdr3_aa: CSVEVGARGYGYTF; cdr3_nt: TGCAGCGTTGAAGTGGGGGCCCGAGGATATGGCTACACCTTC
j_call: TRBJ2-5; d_call: TRBD2; v_call: TRBV4-2; clone_size: -; cdr3_aa: CASSQAGGKETQYF; cdr3_nt: TGTGCCAGCAGCCAAGCGGGAGGGAAAGAGACCCAGTACTTC
j_call: TRBJ1-3; d_call: TRBD1; v_call: TRBV10-3; clone_size: -; cdr3_aa: CAISELDRSSGNTIYF; cdr3_nt: TGTGCCATCAGCGAACTGGACAGGAGCTCTGGAAACACCATATATTTT
j_call: TRBJ1-1; d_call: TRBD1; v_call: TRBV18; clone_size: -; cdr3_aa: CASSPQRNRGGVGDTEAFF; cdr3_nt: TGTGCCAGCTCACCTCAGCGCAACAGGGGGGGTGTGGGTGACACTGAAGCTTTCTTT
j_call: TRBJ2-3; d_call: TRBD2; v_call: TRBV11-2; clone_size: -; cdr3_aa: CASSFLAVTDTQYF; cdr3_nt: TGTGCCAGCAGCTTTCTAGCGGTTACAGATACGCAGTATTTT
j_call: TRBJ2-7; d_call: TRBD2; v_call: TRBV5-4; clone_size: -; cdr3_aa: CASSSGLVPSEQYF; cdr3_nt: TGTGCCAGCAGCTCCGGACTAGTCCCCTCCGAGCAGTACTTC
j_call: TRBJ1-4; d_call: -; v_call: TRBV27; clone_size: -; cdr3_aa: CASSLYGPLSEKLFF; cdr3_nt: TGTGCCAGCAGTTTATACGGCCCTCTTAGCGAAAAACTGTTTTTT
j_call: TRBJ2-7; d_call: -; v_call: TRBV5-4; clone_size: -; cdr3_aa: CASTIGTAGQEQYF; cdr3_nt: TGTGCCAGCACTATCGGAACAGCCGGTCAGGAGCAGTACTTC
j_call: TRBJ1-6; d_call: -; v_call: TRBV27; clone_size: -; cdr3_aa: CASSFWSSYNSPLHF; cdr3_nt: TGTGCCAGCAGTTTCTGGAGCTCCTATAATTCACCCCTCCACTTT
j_call: TRBJ2-7; d_call: -; v_call: TRBV5-5; clone_size: -; cdr3_aa: CASSLYYEQYF; cdr3_nt: TGTGCCAGCAGCTTGTACTACGAGCAGTACTTC
j_call: TRBJ2-7; d_call: TRBD1; v_call: TRBV4-3; clone_size: -; cdr3_aa: CASSHPGGRERGEQYF; cdr3_nt: TGCGCCAGCAGCCACCCAGGGGGCAGAGAACGAGGGGAGCAGTACTTC
j_call: TRBJ2-3; d_call: -; v_call: TRBV5-6; clone_size: -; cdr3_aa: CASSRSGGTDTQYF; cdr3_nt: TGTGCCAGCAGCCGGTCAGGGGGCACAGATACGCAGTATTTT
j_call: TRBJ1-2; d_call: TRBD1; v_call: TRBV6-5; clone_size: -; cdr3_aa: CASSHRTGWYGYTF; cdr3_nt: TGTGCCAGCAGTCACAGGACAGGGTGGTATGGCTACACCTTC
j_call: TRBJ2-6; d_call: -; v_call: TRBV4-3; clone_size: -; cdr3_aa: CASSQDPQGYSGANVLTF; cdr3_nt: TGCGCCAGCAGCCAAGATCCGCAGGGTTACTCTGGGGCCAACGTCCTGACTTTC
j_call: TRBJ1-2; d_call: -; v_call: TRBV10-1; clone_size: once; cdr3_aa: CASSGVGSGGYTF; cdr3_nt: TGCGCCAGCAGTGGAGTCGGGAGTGGTGGCTACACCTTC
j_call: TRBJ2-1; d_call: -; v_call: TRBV6-5; clone_size: -; cdr3_aa: CASSSGIPYNEQFF; cdr3_nt: TGTGCCAGCAGTTCAGGGATCCCCTACAATGAGCAGTTCTTC
j_call: TRBJ1-2; d_call: -; v_call: TRBV4-3; clone_size: -; cdr3_aa: CASSQVHRADGYTF; cdr3_nt: TGCGCCAGCAGCCAAGTCCACAGGGCGGATGGCTACACCTTC
j_call: TRBJ2-3; d_call: TRBD1; v_call: TRBV27; clone_size: -; cdr3_aa: CASSSLQGRVSDTQYF; cdr3_nt: TGTGCCAGCAGTTCACTACAGGGGAGAGTGTCAGATACGCAGTATTTT
j_call: TRBJ2-7; d_call: TRBD1; v_call: TRBV5-6; clone_size: once; cdr3_aa: CASSNRGRRYEQYF; cdr3_nt: TGTGCCAGCAGCAACAGGGGGAGGAGGTACGAGCAGTACTTC
j_call: TRBJ1-6; d_call: -; v_call: TRBV5-5; clone_size: once; cdr3_aa: CASSPMSSYNSPLHF; cdr3_nt: TGTGCCAGCTCGCCCATGAGCTCCTATAATTCACCCCTCCACTTT
j_call: TRBJ2-7; d_call: TRBD2; v_call: TRBV19; clone_size: -; cdr3_aa: CASSRTIAGGYEQYF; cdr3_nt: TGTGCCAGTAGTCGCACTATAGCGGGAGGCTACGAGCAGTACTTC
j_call: TRBJ2-4; d_call: TRBD1; v_call: TRBV18; clone_size: -; cdr3_aa: CASSGDRAKNIQYF; cdr3_nt: TGTGCCAGCTCAGGGGACAGAGCCAAAAACATTCAGTACTTC
j_call: TRBJ1-1; d_call: -; v_call: TRBV10-2; clone_size: -; cdr3_aa: CASSERGNTEAFF; cdr3_nt: TGCGCCAGCAGTGAAAGGGGGAACACTGAAGCTTTCTTT
j_call: TRBJ2-6; d_call: -; v_call: TRBV10-2; clone_size: -; cdr3_aa: CASSAVHASGANVLTF; cdr3_nt: TGCGCCAGCAGCGCGGTACACGCATCTGGGGCCAACGTCCTGACTTTC
j_call: TRBJ2-1; d_call: -; v_call: TRBV7-5; clone_size: -; cdr3_aa: CVRSSPGQGQLATYNEQFF; cdr3_nt: TGTGTCAGAAGCTCCCCGGGACAGGGGCAACTAGCGACCTACAATGAGCAGTTCTTC
j_call: TRBJ1-5; d_call: TRBD1; v_call: TRBV5-4; clone_size: few; cdr3_aa: CASSLTGGNQPQHF; cdr3_nt: TGTGCCAGCAGCCTGACAGGGGGCAATCAGCCCCAGCATTTT
j_call: TRBJ2-1; d_call: -; v_call: TRBV11-3; clone_size: -; cdr3_aa: CASSQTMSSYNEQFF; cdr3_nt: TGTGCCAGCAGCCAAACCATGAGCTCCTACAATGAGCAGTTCTTC
j_call: TRBJ2-5; d_call: TRBD1; v_call: TRBV7-2; clone_size: -; cdr3_aa: CASSLYGTGEETQYF; cdr3_nt: TGTGCCAGCAGCCTCTATGGGACAGGAGAAGAGACCCAGTACTTC
j_call: TRBJ1-4; d_call: TRBD1; v_call: TRBV6-5; clone_size: few; cdr3_aa: CASRSGTGHEKLFF; cdr3_nt: TGTGCCAGCAGGTCCGGGACAGGGCATGAAAAACTGTTTTTT
j_call: TRBJ2-1; d_call: TRBD2; v_call: TRBV19; clone_size: -; cdr3_aa: CASRNLAGVSYNEQFF; cdr3_nt: TGTGCCAGTAGAAATTTAGCGGGGGTTTCCTACAATGAGCAGTTCTTC
j_call: TRBJ2-7; d_call: -; v_call: TRBV5-4; clone_size: -; cdr3_aa: CASSLGLESYEQYF; cdr3_nt: TGTGCCAGCAGCTTGGGACTAGAATCCTACGAGCAGTACTTC
j_call: TRBJ2-1; d_call: -; v_call: TRBV30; clone_size: -; cdr3_aa: CAWSVPRRPGNEQFF; cdr3_nt: TGTGCCTGGAGTGTGCCGCGGCGACCGGGGAATGAGCAGTTCTTC
j_call: TRBJ1-6; d_call: -; v_call: TRBV4-3; clone_size: -; cdr3_aa: CASSQKRDGGNSPLHF; cdr3_nt: TGCGCCAGCAGCCAAAAGAGGGACGGGGGAAATTCACCCCTCCACTTT
j_call: TRBJ2-3; d_call: -; v_call: TRBV9; clone_size: few; cdr3_aa: CASSVSLTSTDTQYF; cdr3_nt: TGTGCCAGCAGCGTTTCCCTAACTAGCACAGATACGCAGTATTTT
j_call: TRBJ2-1; d_call: -; v_call: TRBV30; clone_size: few; cdr3_aa: CAWSQGVGNFF; cdr3_nt: TGTGCCTGGTCGCAGGGTGTGGGCAACTTCTTC
j_call: TRBJ2-4; d_call: -; v_call: TRBV5-6; clone_size: -; cdr3_aa: CASSLGGSKAKNIQYF; cdr3_nt: TGTGCCAGCAGCTTGGGTGGTAGCAAAGCCAAAAACATTCAGTACTTC